This T cell receptor (beta chain) was found in a study of blood T cell repertoires in COVID-19. Background on the study: Acute and convalescent COVID-19 specimens originated in the United States, Italy and Spain. Sample material is recorded as cDNA or gDNA derived from T cells, B-cell-depleted T cells, or PBMCs.

The CDR3 is 18 amino acids. In germline, CDR1 is KGHSH, CDR2 LQKENI. Trimming removed 6 bases at V and 0 bases at J, with 24 bases between. In the source study's methods: Amplification of reference gene primers was used by the study to estimate nucleated cell counts. Sequenced by immunoSEQ multiplex PCR; TCRdb stores in-frame clones only, minus some. V, J and clone size are taken as reported in that table, and D and trimming were inferred from the DNA itself. The sample includes about 63,000 clones, approximately 82% of them seen just once. The sequenced sample consisted of peripheral blood. This chain joins TRBV18 and TRBJ2-7, with D perhaps TRBD1 (5 bases). The receptor comes from a human donor in a cohort sampled during active COVID-19. As DNA, the CDR3 is TGTGCCAGCTCGCCGCTCCCCAGGGCAGGGCAGAGCTCCTACGAGCAGTACTTC. Translation: CASSPLPRAGQSSYEQYF.